The 16 T cell receptor beta chains given below trace back to one sample, sequenced in a study of Graves' ophthalmopathy and Graves' hyperthyroidism. RNA transcripts were the template, and TCR beta CDR3 regions were amplified from them. The workflow started with a first-round RT-PCR run with HTBI primers and then moved on to a second-round multiplex PCR. TCRdb passed the multiplex PCR reads through MiXCR, listing each CDR3 protein once. The sample gives some 390,000 distinct CDR3 sequences, around 17% of which show up once; about 1.4% is in the top ten. Sequenced material: peripheral blood. These receptors originate from a woman younger than 35 with Graves' ophthalmopathy.

This clonotype was detected many times. The V gene is TRBV28, the J gene TRBJ1-1, with D unclear. The ends were cut back, 5 bases at V and 2 bases at J, with 15 bases in the middle. The CDR3 is made up of 15 amino acids. Germline V lookup: CDR1 MDHEN, CDR2 SYDVKM. For the CDR3, the DNA is TGTGCCAGCAGTCTGGGGTGGTCGAGTAACACTGAAGCTTTCTTT. It encodes CASSLGWSSNTEAFF.

In its sample, this clonotype was seen many times. The rearrangement links TRBV29-1 to TRBJ1-1; the D gene is possibly TRBD1 (5 bases). Looked up from germline, CDR1 is SQVTM and CDR2 is ANQGSEA. The ends were cut back, 4 bases at V and 3 bases at J, with 15 bases in the middle. The CDR3 runs 14 residues. The CDR3 DNA reads as TGCAGCGTTGTTGGGGGTATCGGGGACACTGAAGCTTTCTTT. This translates into CSVVGGIGDTEAFF.

This clonotype was counted ten times or more. The chain carries TRBV12-3 or TRBV12-4 and TRBJ1-2; D call uncertain. V lost 9 bases and J lost 4, with 12 bases in between. This CDR3 is 12 amino acids long. The CDR3 is CASRRILYGYTF. The CDR3, as DNA: TGTGCCAGTCGGCGGATCCTCTATGGCTACACCTTC.

This clonotype was recorded at least ten times. The gene calls are TRBV11-2 and TRBJ2-7; D remains ambiguous. Between the trimmed V and J ends, which lost 0 bases and 5 bases, there was a span of 17 bases. The length of the CDR3 is 16 residues. Germline CDR1 and CDR2: SGHAT and FQNNGV. In DNA form, the CDR3 reads TGTGCCAGCAGCTTAGATTCGTTAAGGGAATTCGACGAGCAGTACTTC. Translating gives CASSLDSLREFDEQYF.

In this sample, this clonotype turned up many times. This chain connects TRBV20-1 to TRBJ2-5; TRBD2 matches 7 bases. Trimming at V came to 8 bases and at J to 2 bases, leaving 11 bases not matched to a gene. Per the germline V gene, CDR1 is DFQATT and CDR2 is SNEGSKA (reference sequence). The CDR3 has 14 amino acids. DNA of the CDR3: TGCAGTCCAGCGCCCCCAGCGGGGCAAGAGACCCAGTACTTC. It specifies CSPAPPAGQETQYF.

The sample holds many counts of this clonotype. This rearrangement joins TRBV12-3 or TRBV12-4 to TRBJ1-5; D remains unclear. V was clipped by 3 bases and J by 5 bases, with 11 bases between them. The CDR3 runs to 14 residues. CDR3 sequence: CASSFSGTYQPQHF. The CDR3 DNA sequence: TGTGCCAGCAGTTTTTCGGGTACTTATCAGCCCCAGCATTTT.

This clonotype appeared many times. The rearrangement joins TRBV7-2 to TRBJ2-4, with D perhaps TRBD2 (7 bases). The CDR3 is 15 amino acids. Germline V CDR1 and CDR2: SGHTA, FQGNSA. Trimming left V 6 bases short and J 8 bases short, with 20 bases between. The CDR3 sequence is CASSPRGRGPDIQYF. Written as DNA, the CDR3 is TGTGCCAGCAGTCCCCGGGGGCGGGGGCCCGACATTCAGTACTTC.

This clonotype was seen many times. This sequence joins TRBV9 and TRBJ2-7; D possibly matches TRBD1 or TRBD2 (5 bases each). The CDR3 is made up of 14 amino acids. Per the germline V gene, CDR1 is SGDLS and CDR2 is YYNGEE. Trimming removed 5 bases at V and 0 bases at J, with 12 bases between. The CDR3 loop reads CASRRGADSYEQYF. Here the CDR3 DNA reads TGTGCCAGCAGAAGAGGGGCTGACTCCTACGAGCAGTACTTC.

This clonotype occurred once. This chain connects TRBV6-4 to TRBJ2-4; 7 bases fit TRBD1. With V trimmed by 5 bases and J by 0 bases, 4 bases remained unmatched. This CDR3 has 15 residues. Germline V gives CDR1 MRHNA, CDR2 SNTAGT. In DNA form, the CDR3 reads TGTGCCAGCAGTCACCAGGGGGAAGCCAAAAACATTCAGTACTTC. Translated, it gives CASSHQGEAKNIQYF.

This clonotype was recorded at least ten times. The gene calls are TRBV19 and TRBJ1-6, with unresolved D. Germline V gene data show CDR1 as LNHDA and CDR2 as SQIVND (reference sequence). V was pared by 3 bases and J by 7 bases, with 7 bases between. This CDR3 is built from 13 residues. The CDR3 region is CASSMKRNSPLHF. In DNA form, the CDR3 reads TGTGCCAGTAGTATGAAACGGAATTCACCCCTCCACTTT.

This clonotype was counted ten times or more. The rearrangement uses TRBV28 and TRBJ1-3; D unresolved. Germline CDR1 reads MDHEN; CDR2 reads SYDVKM. V lost 3 bases, J lost 7 bases, and 16 bases lay in between. The CDR3 has 15 amino acids. The CDR3 here is CASSFAPGPGNTIYF. CDR3 nucleotides: TGTGCCAGCAGTTTCGCGCCCGGACCGGGGAACACCATATATTTT.

This clonotype was counted many times. This chain uses TRBV30 with TRBJ1-5; a possible D gene is TRBD1 (6 bases). Looked up from germline, CDR1 is GTSNPN and CDR2 is SVGIG (reference sequence). V lost 3 bases and J lost 6, with 15 bases in between. The CDR3 loop spans 14 amino acids. The CDR3: CAWSQTGSAQPQHF. CDR3 bases: TGTGCCTGGAGCCAAACAGGGTCGGCTCAGCCCCAGCATTTT.

V usage is TRBV2 and J usage is TRBJ2-2, with D hard to call. The V end lost 8 bases, the J end lost 9 bases, and 10 bases lay between the germline ends. The CDR3 is 11 amino acids. The germline V gene encodes CDR1 SNHLY and CDR2 FYNNEI. DNA of the CDR3: TGTGCCAGCCAGAATAGGAGGGAGCTGTTTTTT. Its protein product is CASQNRRELFF.

This clonotype has at least ten counts. The V and J genes are TRBV7-2 and TRBJ2-5; tentative D call: TRBD1 (5 bases). This CDR3 is 13 amino acids long. The V end lost 1 base, the J end lost 8 bases, and 11 bases lay between the germline ends. Germline V gene lookup returns CDR1 SGHTA and CDR2 FQGNSA. CDR3 residues: CASSLGPQGTQYF. The CDR3 nucleotides are TGTGCCAGCAGCTTAGGTCCTCAGGGTACCCAGTACTTC.

This clonotype was recorded many times. This chain uses TRBV6-1 with TRBJ1-5, with D hard to call. This CDR3 is built from 11 residues. V shed 2 bases and J shed 10 bases, with 6 bases lying between them. The germline V gene has CDR1 MNHNS and CDR2 SASEGT. The CDR3 loop reads CASSEFLPQHF. CDR3 coding DNA: TGTGCCAGCAGTGAATTTTTACCCCAGCATTTT.

Concerning this clonotype itself: A much more abundant neighbour one base away suggests this may be a read error. The rearrangement joins TRBV11-2 to TRBJ2-2; 7 nucleotides match TRBD2. Per germline, CDR1 SGHAT and CDR2 FQNNGV. The CDR3 has 16 residues. The CDR3 protein is CASSPGGSPGTGELSF. As DNA, the CDR3 is TGTGCCAGCAGCCCGGGCGGGAGCCCAGGCACCGGGGAGCTGTCTTTT.